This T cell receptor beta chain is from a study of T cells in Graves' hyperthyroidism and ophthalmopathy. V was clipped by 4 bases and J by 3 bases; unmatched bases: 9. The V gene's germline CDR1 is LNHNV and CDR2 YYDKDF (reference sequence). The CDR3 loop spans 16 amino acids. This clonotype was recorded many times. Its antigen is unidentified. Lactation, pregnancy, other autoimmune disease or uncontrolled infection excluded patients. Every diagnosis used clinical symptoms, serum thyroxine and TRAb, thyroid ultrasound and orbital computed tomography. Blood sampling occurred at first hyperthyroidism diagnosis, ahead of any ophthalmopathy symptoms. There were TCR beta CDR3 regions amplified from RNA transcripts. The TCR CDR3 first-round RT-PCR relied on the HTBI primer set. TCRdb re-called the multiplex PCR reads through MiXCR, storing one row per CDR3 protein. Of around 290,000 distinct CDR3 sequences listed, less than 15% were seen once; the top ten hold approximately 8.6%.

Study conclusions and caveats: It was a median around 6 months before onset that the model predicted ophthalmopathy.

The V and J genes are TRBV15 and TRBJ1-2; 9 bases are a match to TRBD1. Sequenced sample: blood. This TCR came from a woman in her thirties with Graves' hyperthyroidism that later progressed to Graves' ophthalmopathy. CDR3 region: CATSMNRDRVDYGYTF. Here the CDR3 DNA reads TGTGCCACCAGCATGAATCGGGACAGGGTAGACTATGGCTACACCTTC.